The text below deals with one T cell receptor beta chain. This clone was seen a handful of times. This receptor's antigen is unknown. No per-base quality is available; no much larger clone lies one base away. This specimen comes from a study of blood T cell repertoires in COVID-19 (dated by TCRdb to the early 2020s). Background for the entire study: Samples covering the acute and convalescent phases of COVID-19 were provided by collaborators in the United States, Italy and Spain. The material from the prospective study consisted of cDNA or gDNA derived from T cells, B-cell-depleted T cells, or PBMCs. Deeply sampled blood TCRbeta repertoires from subjects exposed to, actively infected with, or recovered from COVID-19 were included in the dataset. The repertoires were released in a freely available public database intended as a resource for research on the immune response to SARS-CoV-2. Samples were obtained from the ongoing ImmuneRACE study (first 160 participants) and from about 1,300 subjects provided by 6 global collaborators. A de-identified subject ID, COVID-19 status, age in years and sex were almost always included in the sample metadata. Where available, HLA class I and class II types were obtained from metadata supplied by the sample provider rather than from assay-based typing. The paper's findings and limits, for the study overall: Clinical and demographic metadata were provided uncurated, with the amount varying by source and participant.

Whole blood was collected in K2EDTA tubes by collaborating institutions according to the institutions' own protocols. For TCRbeta analysis, collaborators shipped samples as frozen whole blood, isolated PBMCs, or DNA extracted from either of those sample types. V gives up 6 bases and J gives up 2 bases, and the segment between their germline ends measures 12 bases. The CDR3 measures 14 amino acids from cysteine to phenylalanine. Solely the CDR3 DNA is kept, with 42 bases framed from the first base. Looking up the germline V gene yields CDR1 MDHEN and CDR2 SYDVKM. TCRbeta CDR3 regions were amplified from genomic DNA by means of the immunoSEQ Assay, a bias-controlled multiplex PCR. Turning to the authors' computational methods: Within the assay, amplification of reference gene primers was used to estimate how many nucleated cells each sample contained. To quantify the absolute abundance of each unique TCRbeta CDR3 rearrangement, sequence reads were collapsed and filtered. For each sample, productive Simpson clonality was calculated by taking the square root of Simpson's diversity index across productive rearrangements. TCRdb re-hosts the immuneACCESS table, in-frame sequences only. Its copies lack some clones; in the studies checked, an unresolved V gene accounts for under half of them, and the cause for the rest is not known. The DNA gave D and trimming, while V, J and clone size come from that table. Here the sample has around 150,000 clones; 81% occur a single time. Jointly, the top ten make up 11% of the sample.

The receptor comes from a man aged 60 to 75 with active or convalescent COVID-19. The chain joins TRBV28 to TRBJ2-3; the D gene is perhaps TRBD2, on 5 matching bases. The specimen was peripheral blood. Here the CDR3 is given as CASSRPGNTDTQYF. The DNA sequence follows: TGTGCCAGCAGCCGACCGGGAAACACAGATACGCAGTATTTT.